A selection of T cell receptor beta chains follows, all from one sample in a study of identical twins. In TCRdb, the 5' RACE reads were re-called with MiXCR into one record per CDR3 protein. The data show 1,800,000 or so distinct CDR3 sequences, about 32% seen once. Sequenced: cord blood. These TCRs come from a newborn girl in good health. Each CDR3 is given with its conserved first and last residue. The D gene is left open where the match is weak. Not every row has a clone size; where given, it reads once, few, many or a size class.

TRBJ2-7	TRBV2	TRBD1	.	CASSEGTGTYNEQYF	TGTGCCAGCAGTGAGGGGACAGGGACCTACAATGAGCAGTACTTC
TRBJ2-5	TRBV6-5	TRBD1	.	CASSYSWTGNREQYF	TGTGCCAGCAGTTACTCATGGACAGGGAATAGGGAGCAGTACTTC
TRBJ2-3	TRBV5-1	TRBD2	.	CASYTSGRGPDTQYF	TGCGCCAGTTATACTAGCGGGAGAGGCCCAGATACGCAGTATTTT
TRBJ2-7	TRBV28	.	.	CASSFVQGIASYEQYF	TGTGCCAGCAGTTTTGTGCAGGGGATCGCTTCTTACGAGCAGTACTTC
TRBJ2-7	TRBV5-5	.	.	CASSLAFGVGAWEQYF	TGTGCCAGCAGCTTGGCCTTTGGCGTCGGGGCTTGGGAGCAGTACTTC
TRBJ1-6	TRBV2	.	few	CASRVTYNSPLHF	TGTGCCAGCAGGGTAACCTATAATTCACCCCTCCACTTT
TRBJ1-3	TRBV4-2	.	.	CASSARTPVSGNTIYF	TGTGCCAGCAGCGCGAGGACGCCGGTATCTGGAAACACCATATATTTT
TRBJ2-3	TRBV18	TRBD1	many	CASSPTDRSDTQYF	TGTGCCAGCTCACCCACGGACAGGTCAGATACGCAGTATTTT
TRBJ2-7	TRBV29-1	.	few	CSVEGSKSYEQYF	TGCAGCGTTGAGGGCAGCAAATCCTACGAGCAGTACTTC
TRBJ2-1	TRBV7-2	TRBD2	few	CASSLATSGLGGEQFF	TGTGCCAGCAGCTTAGCGACTAGCGGTCTAGGGGGTGAGCAGTTCTTC
TRBJ2-5	TRBV5-1	TRBD1	few	CASSLEGTGEETQYF	TGCGCCAGCAGCTTGGAAGGGACAGGGGAAGAGACCCAGTACTTC
TRBJ2-1	TRBV6-5	.	many	CASRGSGNNEQFF	TGTGCCAGCAGGGGAAGCGGAAACAATGAGCAGTTCTTC
TRBJ2-5	TRBV2	.	once	CASSVRSQKTQYF	TGTGCCAGCAGTGTCAGGTCTCAAAAGACCCAGTACTTC
TRBJ2-1	TRBV4-1	.	few	CASSQGPLRDPGDYNEQFF	TGCGCCAGCAGCCAAGGCCCTCTCAGGGACCCCGGGGACTACAATGAGCAGTTCTTC
TRBJ1-5	TRBV28	TRBD1	few	CASRTGTGGRQPQHF	TGTGCCAGCAGAACCGGGACAGGGGGCAGGCAGCCCCAGCATTTT
TRBJ2-7	TRBV4-1	.	few	CASSQVQSEQYF	TGCGCCAGCAGCCAAGTTCAGAGCGAGCAGTACTTC
TRBJ1-6	TRBV20-1	TRBD1	few	CSSRQGHSPLHF	TGCAGCTCCAGACAGGGCCATTCACCCCTCCACTTT
TRBJ1-1	TRBV9	.	few	CASSVGGGKRRTTEAFF	TGTGCCAGCAGCGTGGGGGGAGGGAAAAGGAGGACGACTGAAGCTTTCTTT
TRBJ2-3	TRBV5-1	TRBD2	.	CASSLRLTSGSFTDTQYF	TGCGCCAGCAGCTTGAGGCTGACTAGCGGGTCCTTCACAGATACGCAGTATTTT
TRBJ2-5	TRBV9	.	few	CASSARASLYQETQYF	TGTGCCAGCAGCGCCCGGGCCTCCTTGTACCAAGAGACCCAGTACTTC
TRBJ1-6	TRBV9	.	.	CASSVARDTLSPLHF	TGTGCCAGCAGCGTAGCTCGAGACACCCTTTCACCCCTCCACTTT
TRBJ2-2	TRBV2	TRBD1	.	CASSETGTANTGELFF	TGTGCCAGCAGTGAGACCGGGACAGCAAACACCGGGGAGCTGTTTTTT
TRBJ1-1	TRBV12-3/TRBV12-4	.	once	CASSLGTYTNTEAFF	TGTGCCAGCAGTTTAGGAACATATACTAACACTGAAGCTTTCTTT
TRBJ2-1	TRBV13	TRBD2	.	CASSFGTNINEQFF	TGTGCCAGCAGCTTCGGGACTAATATAAATGAGCAGTTCTTC
TRBJ2-2	TRBV6-1	TRBD2	.	CAGRAGANTGELFF	TGTGCCGGTAGAGCGGGAGCGAACACCGGGGAGCTGTTTTTT
TRBJ2-4	TRBV18	TRBD2	once	CASSPPTSRRTENIQYF	TGTGCCAGCTCACCACCGACTAGCAGGAGAACCGAAAACATTCAGTACTTC
TRBJ2-2	TRBV19	.	.	CASSIIGSGTGELFF	TGTGCCAGTAGTATAATAGGGAGCGGCACCGGGGAGCTGTTTTTT
TRBJ1-1	TRBV6-6	.	.	CASSYSNWFTEAFF	TGTGCCAGCAGTTACTCAAACTGGTTCACTGAAGCTTTCTTT
TRBJ2-6	TRBV9	TRBD1	many	CASSVAGDRFSGANVLTF	TGTGCCAGCAGCGTAGCAGGGGACAGATTCTCTGGGGCCAACGTCCTGACTTTC
TRBJ1-2	TRBV9	TRBD1	.	CASSAGTGTSLNYGYTF	TGTGCCAGCAGCGCTGGGACAGGGACCTCTCTTAACTATGGCTACACCTTC
TRBJ2-1	TRBV10-3	.	few	CAISEDPLASSYNEQFF	TGTGCCATCAGTGAAGACCCCTTAGCAAGCTCCTACAATGAGCAGTTCTTC
TRBJ1-1	TRBV4-1	.	few	CASSRLRRATEAFF	TGCGCCAGCAGCCGCCTAAGGAGGGCCACTGAAGCTTTCTTT
TRBJ1-2	TRBV12-3/TRBV12-4	.	.	CASSPNEDYGYTF	TGTGCCAGCAGTCCAAACGAAGACTATGGCTACACCTTC
TRBJ1-1	TRBV9	.	.	CASSVHGDLNTEAFF	TGTGCCAGCAGCGTCCACGGAGACTTGAACACTGAAGCTTTCTTT
TRBJ2-1	TRBV2	TRBD1	few	CASSGTGTYNEQFF	TGTGCCAGCAGTGGGACAGGGACCTACAATGAGCAGTTCTTC
TRBJ2-3	TRBV3-1	TRBD2	.	CASSQVGVAGADTQYF	TGTGCCAGCAGCCAAGTGGGGGTAGCGGGAGCAGATACGCAGTATTTT
TRBJ1-1	TRBV12-3/TRBV12-4	.	.	CASRLLSAGGTEAFF	TGTGCCAGCAGACTCCTAAGCGCGGGAGGCACTGAAGCTTTCTTT
TRBJ1-2	TRBV27	.	few	CASSGAGVHGYTF	TGTGCCAGCAGTGGGGCCGGGGTTCATGGCTACACCTTC
TRBJ2-7	TRBV4-2	TRBD2	.	CASSQEGSRGGNEQYF	TGTGCCAGCAGCCAAGAGGGGAGTAGGGGAGGGAACGAGCAGTACTTC
TRBJ1-4	TRBV4-2	.	.	CASTLRAMREKLFF	TGTGCCAGCACCCTGAGGGCTATGAGGGAAAAACTGTTTTTT
TRBJ1-5	TRBV20-1	.	.	CSARSRQGINQPQHF	TGCAGTGCTAGGAGTCGGCAGGGAATCAATCAGCCCCAGCATTTT
TRBJ1-6	TRBV20-1	TRBD1	once	CSAPTDRGYLNSPLHF	TGCAGTGCTCCCACTGACAGGGGGTATTTGAATTCACCCCTCCACTTT
TRBJ1-1	TRBV20-1	.	few	CSGVGVLKAFF	TGCAGTGGGGTCGGGGTTCTGAAAGCTTTCTTT
TRBJ2-7	TRBV4-2	.	.	CASSQDVISYEQYF	TGTGCCAGCAGCCAAGATGTCATTTCCTACGAGCAGTACTTC
TRBJ2-3	TRBV20-1	.	few	CSATGLTSSTDTQYF	TGCAGTGCTACGGGACTTACTTCTAGTACAGATACGCAGTATTTT
TRBJ2-1	TRBV5-1	TRBD2	few	CASSFFASGSYNEQFF	TGCGCCAGCAGCTTTTTTGCTAGCGGGAGCTACAATGAGCAGTTCTTC
TRBJ2-7	TRBV5-1	.	few	CASSFRSRDFVYEQYF	TGCGCCAGCAGCTTTCGATCCCGAGACTTCGTATACGAGCAGTACTTC
TRBJ1-2	TRBV29-1	.	few	CSLWDLTGYTF	TGCAGTCTTTGGGACCTTACGGGCTACACCTTC
TRBJ2-3	TRBV20-1	TRBD2	.	CSARDSSGRVADTQYF	TGCAGTGCTAGGGATAGTAGCGGGAGGGTAGCAGATACGCAGTATTTT
TRBJ2-7	TRBV20-1	.	few	CSARDRGLASYEQYF	TGCAGTGCTAGAGATAGGGGTCTAGCGAGTTACGAGCAGTACTTC
TRBJ2-3	TRBV29-1	TRBD2	.	CSVGRTSANTDTQYF	TGCAGCGTTGGGCGGACTAGCGCCAACACAGATACGCAGTATTTT
TRBJ2-1	TRBV3-1	.	many	CASSQGPTGSYNEQFF	TGTGCCAGCAGCCAAGGACCGACCGGTTCCTACAATGAGCAGTTCTTC
TRBJ1-1	TRBV29-1	.	.	CSAPADTEAFF	TGCAGCGCTCCAGCCGACACTGAAGCTTTCTTT
TRBJ1-6	TRBV27	.	few	CASSFRGPNSPLHF	TGTGCCAGCAGTTTCAGGGGCCCAAATTCACCCCTCCACTTT
TRBJ1-2	TRBV25-1	.	many	CASSADTLHYGYTF	TGTGCCAGCAGTGCGGACACTTTGCACTATGGCTACACCTTC